This T cell receptor (beta chain) was identified during a study of identical twins. The study, taken as a whole, reports: Cross-sectional statistics, not tracking of the same donors, supported the conclusions.

MiXCR, run by TCRdb on the 5' RACE reads, gives a single entry per CDR3 protein. The table shows under 300,000 distinct CDR3 sequences, with around 15% occurring only once. In the case of this clonotype: What it recognizes is unknown.

J was trimmed by 3 bases and V by 3 bases; bases with no gene match: 3. The length of the CDR3 is 15 residues. The germline CDR1 and CDR2 sequences are LGHDT and YNNKEL (reference sequence). The specimen sequenced was memory (CD45RO+) T cells sorted from blood. The sequence derives from a young woman in good health. The V call is TRBV3-1, the J call TRBJ2-5; 11 nucleotides line up with TRBD2. The CDR3, as DNA: TGTGCCAGCAGCCAGACTAGCGGGATAAAAGAGACCCAGTACTTC. Its translation is CASSQTSGIKETQYF.